This is a list of T cell receptor beta chains from one sample in a study of response to subunit inactivated influenza vaccine. TCRdb processed the RT-PCR reads anew with MiXCR; each CDR3 protein has one entry. This sample yields about 620,000 distinct CDR3 sequences, of which 12% are seen a single time; roughly a tenth belongs to the top ten. The sequenced sample was PBMCs from blood, obtained on the day of vaccination. These receptors all come from a man in his forties or fifties who received an inactivated influenza vaccine. Both conserved end residues are part of each CDR3. Each record gives: D gene, J gene, V gene, clone size, CDR3 DNA, CDR3 protein. The D gene is left open where the match is weak. Expanded clones get a size class; other rows say once, few or many, or leave the size out.

.	TRBJ2-5	TRBV12-1	few	TGTGCCAGCAGCACGTGGACAGGGAGGGAGACCCAGTACTTC	CASSTWTGRETQYF
.	TRBJ2-3	TRBV2	.	TGTGCCACCGGGGTGTTGGGAGATACGCAGTATTTT	CATGVLGDTQYF
.	TRBJ2-5	TRBV5-1	.	TGCGCCAGCAGCTTGCAGAGGGTTATTGAAGAGACCCAGTACTTC	CASSLQRVIEETQYF
.	TRBJ2-5	TRBV19	few	TGTGCCAGCACGGGTTATGGTAGAGAGACCCAGTACTTC	CASTGYGRETQYF
TRBD2	TRBJ2-2	TRBV10-3	few	TGTGCCATCAGTAAGACTAGCGGGAACACCGGGGAGCTGTTTTTT	CAISKTSGNTGELFF
TRBD1	TRBJ2-7	TRBV9	few	TGTGCCAGCAGCGTAGGTGGCAGGGGGTTGAGCGAGCAGTACTTC	CASSVGGRGLSEQYF
TRBD2	TRBJ2-3	TRBV4-2	.	TGTGCCAGCAGCCAAAAGGGACTAGATCGTGGCACAGATACGCAGTATTTT	CASSQKGLDRGTDTQYF
TRBD1	TRBJ1-1	TRBV6-2/TRBV6-3	.	TGTGCCAGCAACCTCGGACAGGGAAGGACTGAAGCTTTCTTT	CASNLGQGRTEAFF
.	TRBJ2-5	TRBV29-1	.	TGCAGCGGCAACCTCTACCGGGAGACCCAGTACTTC	CSGNLYRETQYF
.	TRBJ2-4	TRBV18	.	TGTGCCAGCTCACCACCTAGTCCAGGGCCCCCCATAAACATTCAGTACTTC	CASSPPSPGPPINIQYF
.	TRBJ2-5	TRBV7-8	few	TGTGCCAGCAGCTCCTGGAGTAGCGGAATTGAGACCCAGTACTTC	CASSSWSSGIETQYF
.	TRBJ2-7	TRBV4-1	few	TGCGCCAGCAGCCAAGGTGGGGGGCACTCCTACGAGCAGTACTTC	CASSQGGGHSYEQYF
TRBD2	TRBJ2-5	TRBV20-1	.	TGCAGTGCTAGAAGCGGGGAAGAGACCCAGTACTTC	CSARSGEETQYF
.	TRBJ2-3	TRBV5-4	.	TGTGCCAGCAGCTCCAAGATCGGCGGGAGCACAGATACGCAGTATTTT	CASSSKIGGSTDTQYF
.	TRBJ1-5	TRBV10-3	.	TGTGCCATCAGCACCTCGGGAACCAATCAGCCCCAGCATTTT	CAISTSGTNQPQHF
.	TRBJ1-6	TRBV4-3	.	TGCGCCAGCAGCCAAGCATCCCAGGGGTCGGCGACCCTCCACTTT	CASSQASQGSATLHF
TRBD2	TRBJ2-5	TRBV4-2	.	TGTGCCAGCAGCCAGGAACTAGCGGGGTCCGGGGAGACCCAGTACTTC	CASSQELAGSGETQYF
TRBD2	TRBJ2-1	TRBV20-1	few	TGCAGTGCGACCCGGCTTAGCGGGGACTACAATGAGCAGTTCTTC	CSATRLSGDYNEQFF
TRBD1	TRBJ2-1	TRBV7-2	.	TGTGCCAGCAGGGACAGGGGTCCCTCCTACAATGAGCAGTTCTTC	CASRDRGPSYNEQFF
.	TRBJ1-3	TRBV14	few	TGTGCCAGCAGCCGGGACTTATTCTCTGGAAACACCATATATTTT	CASSRDLFSGNTIYF
.	TRBJ2-2	TRBV5-1	many	TGCGCCAGCAGCCCTGGCGTAGGGGAGAACACCGGGGAGCTGTTTTTT	CASSPGVGENTGELFF
.	TRBJ2-7	TRBV11-2	.	TGTGCCAGCAGCCTAATGCAGGGAGGCGAGCAGTACTTC	CASSLMQGGEQYF
.	TRBJ1-4	TRBV5-1	many	TGCGCCAGCAGCTTGGCGGTCGGAGGGACCGCAACTAATGAAAAACTGTTTTTT	CASSLAVGGTATNEKLFF
.	TRBJ2-7	TRBV10-3	.	TGTGCCATCAGTGAGTCGTTGGGGGGCCACGAGCAGTACTTC	CAISESLGGHEQYF
.	TRBJ2-3	TRBV7-9	few	TGTGCCAGCAGCTTAATCGCAGGGACAGATACGCAGTATTTT	CASSLIAGTDTQYF
.	TRBJ1-6	TRBV28	.	TGTGCCAGCAGTTTCGTAAGGCTTAATTCACCCCTCCACTTT	CASSFVRLNSPLHF
.	TRBJ2-3	TRBV7-3	few	TGTGCCAGCAGCTTAACTGGGGAAGGGGATACGCAGTATTTT	CASSLTGEGDTQYF
TRBD1	TRBJ1-2	TRBV7-9	.	TGTGCCAGCAGCCTGACAGGGGCTGGCTACACCTTC	CASSLTGAGYTF
.	TRBJ2-2	TRBV9	few	TGTGCCAGCAGCGTAGACCCTACCGGGGAGCTGTTTTTT	CASSVDPTGELFF
TRBD1	TRBJ2-1	TRBV27	few	TGTGCCAGCAGTCTCAAGGGACAGGGGGCCTCCTATCGCTCCTACAATGAGCAGTTCTTC	CASSLKGQGASYRSYNEQFF
.	TRBJ2-7	TRBV7-9	many	TGTGCCAGCAGCTTAACAGGCCTCGAGCAGTACTTC	CASSLTGLEQYF
TRBD1	TRBJ1-2	TRBV28	.	TGTGCCAGCAGTTTATTACAGGGGGCTGGCTACACCTTC	CASSLLQGAGYTF
.	TRBJ2-2	TRBV12-3/TRBV12-4	.	TGTGCCAGCAAAGCATACCACGGGGAGCTGTTTTTT	CASKAYHGELFF
.	TRBJ2-1	TRBV24-1	.	TGTGCCACCAGTGATCAGGGTGTGGGGCAGTTCTTC	CATSDQGVGQFF
.	TRBJ1-2	TRBV7-9	many	TGTGCCAGCAGTTACGGGGATGGCTACACCTTC	CASSYGDGYTF
.	TRBJ1-2	TRBV4-3	few	TGCGCCAGCAGCCAAGTCGGCGACAGTTGGTTCGGCTACACCTTC	CASSQVGDSWFGYTF
.	TRBJ2-1	TRBV5-5	many	TGTGCCAGCAGCTTGGGGGCTGGACGGAACTACAATGAGCAGTTCTTC	CASSLGAGRNYNEQFF
.	TRBJ2-4	TRBV3-1	.	TGTGCCAGCAGCCAAGATCTGAGAGGGGGAGACATTCAGTACTTC	CASSQDLRGGDIQYF
TRBD1	TRBJ2-3	TRBV24-1	.	TGTGCCACCAGTGATCCGGGACAGAAAAGCACAGATACGCAGTATTTT	CATSDPGQKSTDTQYF
.	TRBJ2-5	TRBV5-1	.	TGCGCCAGCAGCCCGGGGGCAGGGGGCCAAGAGACCCAGTACTTC	CASSPGAGGQETQYF
TRBD2	TRBJ2-3	TRBV10-3	.	TGTGCCACCCTACGACTAGCGGGAGTGCCAGGGGCGGCTACGCAGTATTTT	CATLRLAGVPGAATQYF
.	TRBJ2-5	TRBV7-9	few	TGTGCCAGCAGCTTACTCCGGGGCGCCTTCCAAGAGACCCAGTACTTC	CASSLLRGAFQETQYF
.	TRBJ2-1	TRBV13	.	TGTGCCAGCACATTAGCAGGGGGGGACAATGAGCAGTTCTTC	CASTLAGGDNEQFF
.	TRBJ2-5	TRBV11-1	few	TGTGCCAGCAGGAACCAGCTGATCCAAGAGACCCAGTACTTC	CASRNQLIQETQYF
TRBD1	TRBJ2-3	TRBV7-6	.	TGTGCCAGCAGCTTAGTCGCAGGGGGCGTCACAGATACGCAGTATTTT	CASSLVAGGVTDTQYF
.	TRBJ1-6	TRBV3-1	.	TGTGCCAGCAGCACCCCCCGCAGCAGTAATTCACCCCTCCACTTT	CASSTPRSSNSPLHF
TRBD1	TRBJ1-5	TRBV12-3/TRBV12-4	few	TGTGCCAGCAGCGCAGGGGGCGCGGGCCCGTGGAGCAATCAGCCCCAGCATTTT	CASSAGGAGPWSNQPQHF
.	TRBJ1-5	TRBV12-3/TRBV12-4	.	TGTGCCAGCAGTTTACGGGCACCCGGATCGGGCCAGCCCCAGCATTTT	CASSLRAPGSGQPQHF
TRBD1	TRBJ2-5	TRBV4-3	.	TGCGCCAGCAGCCAGACGGGACAGGGGGCGAAGACCCAGTACTTC	CASSQTGQGAKTQYF
TRBD1	TRBJ1-2	TRBV5-6	.	TGTGCCAGCAGCTTCGGCAGTAAGACAGGGGGCAGTGGCTACACCTTC	CASSFGSKTGGSGYTF